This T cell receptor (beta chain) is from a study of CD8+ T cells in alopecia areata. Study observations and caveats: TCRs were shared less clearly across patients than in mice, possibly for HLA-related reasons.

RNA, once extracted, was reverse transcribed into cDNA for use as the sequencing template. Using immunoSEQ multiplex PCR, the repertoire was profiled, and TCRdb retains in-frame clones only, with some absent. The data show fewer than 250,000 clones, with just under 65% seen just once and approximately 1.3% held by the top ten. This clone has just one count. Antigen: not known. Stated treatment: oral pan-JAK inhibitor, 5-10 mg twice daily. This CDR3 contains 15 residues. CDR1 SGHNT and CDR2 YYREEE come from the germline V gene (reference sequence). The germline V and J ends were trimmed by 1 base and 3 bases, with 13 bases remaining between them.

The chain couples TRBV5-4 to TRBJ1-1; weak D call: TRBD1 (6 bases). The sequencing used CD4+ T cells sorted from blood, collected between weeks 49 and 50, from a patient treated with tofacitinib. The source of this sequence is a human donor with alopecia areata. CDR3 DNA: TGTGCCAGCAGCTTGAAGCACAGGGAAGACACTGAAGCTTTCTTT. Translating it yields CASSLKHREDTEAFF.